This passage covers 24 T cell receptor beta chains from one sample sequenced in a study of T cells after yellow fever vaccination. TCRdb reprocessed the 5' RACE reads with MiXCR, giving one entry per CDR3 protein. This sample yields some 350,000 distinct CDR3 sequences, of which about 4% are seen a single time; 24% belongs to the top ten. The sample was PBMCs, taken 5 days after the yellow fever booster vaccination. These receptors all come from a young man who received the YFV17D yellow fever vaccine.

This clonotype showed up many times. This sequence joins TRBV6-2 or TRBV6-3 and TRBJ2-2; D may be TRBD2 (5 bases). V lost 8 bases and J 1 base, leaving 8 bases between the germline ends. CDR3 length: 13 residues. The V gene's germline CDR1 is MNHEY and CDR2 SVGEGT. CDR3 region: CASQRGNTGELFF. The DNA of the CDR3 is TGTGCCAGCCAACGGGGGAACACCGGGGAGCTGTTTTTT.

V is TRBV5-6 and J is TRBJ2-6; 7 positions agree with TRBD1. Per germline, CDR1 SGHDT and CDR2 YYEEEE. With 2 bases clipped from V and 1 base from J, the junction kept 6 bases outside the gene matches. This CDR3 is 17 amino acids long. The CDR3 nucleotides read TGTGCCAGCAGCTTAGGGGGCCCCTTTTCTGGGGCCAACGTCCTGACTTTC. It specifies CASSLGGPFSGANVLTF.

The chain combines TRBV6-5 with TRBJ2-7; D may be TRBD2 (7 bases). V dropped 5 bases and J dropped 0 bases, with 14 bases sitting between them. The CDR3 covers 15 residues. Germline V gene sequence: CDR1 MNHEY, CDR2 SVGAGI. CDR3 DNA: TGTGCCAGCAGTAGGGGGGGGGCTAGCTCCTACGAGCAGTACTTC. The encoded protein is CASSRGGASSYEQYF.

The gene calls are TRBV5-1 and TRBJ1-2; perhaps TRBD1 as D (6 bases). Trimming took off 5 bases at V and 4 bases at J, with 15 bases between the two ends. There are 14 residues in the CDR3. The V gene's germline CDR1 is SGHRS and CDR2 YFSETQ. CDR3 bases: TGCGCCAGCAGTTCTGACAGGAGGGTCTATGGCTACACCTTC. It encodes CASSSDRRVYGYTF.

The rearrangement uses TRBV5-6 and TRBJ2-7; D unclear. Trimming cost V 1 base and J 2 bases, with 13 bases left between them. The germline CDR1 and CDR2 sequences are SGHDT and YYEEEE. The CDR3 spans 15 residues. CDR3: CASSLRLSPTYEQYV. The CDR3 DNA sequence: TGTGCCAGCAGCTTGAGACTGAGCCCTACCTACGAGCAGTACGTC.

The chain couples TRBV28 to TRBJ2-1; D is undetermined. The CDR3 consists of 15 residues. The germline V gene has CDR1 MDHEN and CDR2 SYDVKM. V was shortened by 6 bases and J by 9 bases, with 21 bases between the two germline ends. CDR3 DNA: TGTGCCAGCAGCCGCGAGAGTCACCAGCCCGGTGAGCAGTTCTTC. Amino acid sequence: CASSRESHQPGEQFF.

The rearrangement joins TRBV20-1 to TRBJ2-3; D gene uncertain. The CDR3 is made up of 16 amino acids. The germline V and J ends were trimmed by 0 bases and 2 bases, with 15 bases remaining between them. CDR1 and CDR2 (germline): DFQATT, SNEGSKA (reference sequence). CDR3 DNA: TGCAGTGCTAGAGATCTACAGAGACTCAACACAGATACGCAGTATTTT. Protein: CSARDLQRLNTDTQYF.

The V call is TRBV18, the J call TRBJ1-6, with a tentative D call TRBD1 (5 bases). The CDR3 extends over 13 amino acids. Trimming cost V 5 bases and J 7 bases, with 9 bases left between them. Germline assignment: CDR1 KGHSH and CDR2 LQKENI. CDR3 sequence (DNA): TGTGCCAGCTCATTTAGACAGAATTCACCCCTCCACTTT. Protein sequence: CASSFRQNSPLHF.

This clonotype was observed many times. This sequence joins TRBV10-3 and TRBJ2-2; no reliable D call. Deletions cut 6 bases from V and 2 bases from J, with 1 base between. The CDR3 covers 11 residues. From germline, CDR1 is ENHRY and CDR2 SYGVKD. CDR3 DNA sequence: TGTGCCATCAGAAACACCGGGGAGCTGTTTTTT. Translating it yields CAIRNTGELFF.

The chain combines TRBV6-1 with TRBJ2-7, with D perhaps TRBD2 (5 bases). V was trimmed by 9 bases and J by 4 bases, leaving 22 bases between them. The CDR3 has 15 amino acids. Germline V gene lookup returns CDR1 MNHNS and CDR2 SASEGT. The CDR3: CARPQPGREEYEQYF. CDR3 DNA sequence: TGTGCCAGGCCCCAACCGGGAAGGGAAGAATACGAGCAGTACTTC.

This clonotype appeared many times. This chain uses TRBV5-1 with TRBJ2-1, with TRBD1 as a possible D gene (6 bases). CDR3 length equals 21 residues. V lost 5 bases to trimming and J lost 2 bases, with 32 bases between them. Germline CDR1 SGHRS, CDR2 YFSETQ. CDR3 DNA sequence: TGCGCCAGCAGGTTCGACTTTGTTGGGGGCGATTCCAGGGATACCTACAATGAGCAGTTCTTC. Protein: CASRFDFVGGDSRDTYNEQFF.

The chain recombines TRBV12-2 with TRBJ2-3; the table assigns TRBD2, which was not confirmed against the DNA. TRBV12-2 is marked as a pseudogene. The CDR3 length is 18 residues. CDR3 loop: CASRFIKPGLAGSDTQYF. CDR3 sequence (DNA): TGTGCAAGTCGCTTCATAAAACCGGGACTAGCGGGGTCAGATACGCAGTATTTT.

Here the CDR3 reads CSARWTGGDEKLFF. The CDR3, as DNA: TGCAGTGCTAGATGGACAGGGGGCGATGAAAAACTGTTTTTT. The chain joins TRBV20-1 to TRBJ1-4; 11 nucleotides align to TRBD1. The CDR3 runs to 14 residues. Looked up from germline, CDR1 is DFQATT and CDR2 is SNEGSKA (reference sequence). V shed 2 bases, J shed 6 bases, and the junction held 2 bases outside the gene matches.

Many counts were recorded for this clonotype. The chain links TRBV4-2 to TRBJ1-2; D is uncertain. The CDR3 is 14 residues long. CDR1 LGHNA and CDR2 YNFKEQ come from the germline V gene. Deletions cut 2 bases from V and 6 bases from J, with 13 bases between. This CDR3 reads CASSQSTARNGYTF. In DNA, the CDR3 is TGTGCCAGCAGCCAATCCACGGCCAGGAATGGCTACACCTTC.

This clonotype came up a few times. This chain joins TRBV24-1 and TRBJ2-7; D perhaps matches TRBD1 (7 bases). The CDR3 has 13 amino acids. Germline V gene lookup returns CDR1 KGHDR and CDR2 SFDVKD. The germline V and J ends were trimmed by 9 bases and 4 bases, with 15 bases remaining between them. CDR3 amino acids: CATGGGGRYEQYF. CDR3 DNA: TGTGCCACCGGAGGGGGCGGAAGGTACGAGCAGTACTTC.

The J gene is TRBJ2-5, the V gene TRBV19; 14 nucleotides agree with TRBD2. Germline CDR1 reads LNHDA; CDR2 reads SQIVND (reference sequence). This CDR3 comprises 15 residues. V gave up 6 bases and J gave up 4 bases; unmatched junction bases: 4. The CDR3 DNA reads as TGTGCCAGTAGAACCGGGACTAGCGGGGGAGAGACCCAGTACTTC. Its translation: CASRTGTSGGETQYF.

This clonotype was recorded many times. The chain joins TRBV28 to TRBJ2-7; D is possibly TRBD2 (7 bases). Trimming cost V 8 bases and J 0 bases, with 17 bases left between them. In germline, CDR1 is MDHEN, CDR2 SYDVKM. The CDR3 is 15 amino acids. The CDR3 DNA reads as TGTGCCAGCGCCCGAGGGGGGGCGAGCTCCTACGAGCAGTACGTC. Its protein is CASARGGASSYEQYV.

The chain combines TRBV19 with TRBJ1-6; 7 nucleotides agree with TRBD1. V lost 6 bases to trimming and J lost 4 bases; unmatched junction nucleotides: 0. The CDR3 runs to 13 residues. Germline values: CDR1 LNHDA, CDR2 SQIVND (reference sequence). The chain's CDR3 is CASRQGYNSPLHF. The CDR3, as DNA: TGTGCCAGTAGACAGGGGTATAATTCACCCCTCCACTTT. The whole variable domain, filled in from reference TRBV19 and TRBJ1-6, reads DGGITQSPKYLFRKEGQNVTLSCEQNLNHDAMYWYRQDPGQGLRLIYYSQIVNDFQKGDIAEGYSVSREKKESFPLTVTSAQKNPTAFYLCASRQGYNSPLHFGNGTRLTVT.

The rearrangement joins TRBV11-2 to TRBJ1-1, with 7 bases identical to TRBD1. J lost 5 bases, V lost 4 bases, and 10 bases had no gene match. CDR3 length equals 15 residues. Germline loops: CDR1 SGHAT, CDR2 FQNNGV. The CDR3 sequence: CASSSRQGGGTEAFF. In DNA, the CDR3 is TGTGCCAGCAGCTCCCGACAGGGCGGTGGTACTGAAGCTTTCTTT. The full variable domain, with the rest looked up from reference TRBV11-2 and TRBJ1-1, is EAGVAQSPRYKIIEKRQSVAFWCNPISGHATLYWYQQILGQGPKLLIQFQNNGVVDDSQLPKDRFSAERLKGVDSTLKIQPAKLEDSAVYLCASSSRQGGGTEAFFGQGTRLTVV.

In its sample, this clonotype was seen a few times. This chain joins TRBV24-1 and TRBJ2-3; D possibly corresponds to TRBD1 (5 bases). Germline-derived CDR1 and CDR2 are KGHDR and SFDVKD. Trimming stripped 4 bases from V and 11 bases from J, with 12 bases between. This CDR3 has 12 residues. The CDR3 DNA reads TGTGCCACCAGTGAGACACAGGCTCGGCAGTATTTT. This gives the protein CATSETQARQYF.

This clonotype was detected only a few times. The chain has TRBV30 and TRBJ2-7; 7 bases align to TRBD1. Unmatched junction bases numbered 11, after V lost 5 bases and J lost 13 bases. Germline CDR1 reads GTSNPN; CDR2 reads SVGIG (reference sequence). This CDR3 has 11 residues. The CDR3 is CAWGLRDRAYF. The CDR3, as DNA: TGTGCCTGGGGCCTCCGCGACAGGGCTTACTTC.

As DNA, the CDR3 is TGTGCCAGCAGCCCCCCGGCTAGCGGGGGGGGAACAGATACGCAGTATTTT. It specifies CASSPPASGGGTDTQYF. The chain joins TRBV7-3 to TRBJ2-3, with 12 bases aligning to TRBD2. The CDR3 is made up of 17 amino acids. The germline V gene has CDR1 SGHTA and CDR2 FQGTGA. With 5 bases clipped from V and 3 bases from J, the junction kept 9 bases outside the gene matches.

The chain carries TRBV7-2 and TRBJ2-3; TRBD1 matches 8 bases. Germline V lookup: CDR1 SGHTA, CDR2 FQGNSA. V lost 5 bases to trimming and J lost 8 bases; unmatched junction nucleotides: 3. The CDR3 has 12 amino acids. CDR3 region: CASSPTGVTQYF. The CDR3 coding sequence is TGTGCCAGCAGCCCGACAGGGGTTACGCAGTATTTT.

This clonotype showed up just a few times. CDR3: CAIRGGPTEAFF. In DNA form, the CDR3 reads TGTGCCATCAGAGGTGGACCGACTGAAGCTTTCTTT. This rearrangement joins TRBV10-3 to TRBJ1-1, with D uncertain. Trimming removed 6 bases at V and 5 bases at J, with 10 bases between. The CDR3 is 12 amino acids. Per germline, CDR1 ENHRY and CDR2 SYGVKD.